One and the same sample provided the 31 T cell receptor beta chains below, sequenced in a study of T-cell memory formation after mild COVID-19. MiXCR was run by TCRdb on the 5' RACE reads, yielding one entry per CDR3 protein. The table lists fewer than 600,000 distinct CDR3 sequences, about 20% of them singletons. What was sequenced was PBMCs or a T cell subset sorted from them (not recorded which). These receptors were taken from an adult woman who had mild COVID-19 (a few samples of this study predate the infection). Cell type and time point are not known.

In its sample, this clonotype was seen a few times. This chain joins TRBV7-2 and TRBJ2-3; TRBD2 agrees at 10 bases. Trimming cost V 3 bases and J 1 base; bases outside gene matches: 7. CDR1 and CDR2 from the germline V gene are SGHTA and FQGNSA. CDR3 size: 17 residues. The CDR3 nucleotides are TGTGCCAGCAGCTTTAGAGCGGGGGGGGAGGGCACAGATACGCAGTATTTT. Its protein product is CASSFRAGGEGTDTQYF.

The chain joins TRBV11-2 to TRBJ2-2; D call uncertain. V lost 4 bases and J 7 bases, leaving 10 bases between the germline ends. Germline loops: CDR1 SGHAT, CDR2 FQNNGV. This CDR3 region has 13 residues. CDR3 coding DNA: TGTGCCAGCAGCTCATTCTCGGGCGGGGAGCTGTTTTTT. As protein: CASSSFSGGELFF.

This chain connects TRBV30 to TRBJ2-1, with 10 nucleotides matching TRBD1. CDR1 and CDR2 (germline): GTSNPN, SVGIG (reference sequence). This CDR3 has 14 amino acids. The CDR3 region has the DNA TGTGCACCCCCGGGACAGGGGCCCTACAATGAGCAGTTCTTC. It is translated as CAPPGQGPYNEQFF.

The genes are TRBV7-9 and TRBJ1-4; D might be TRBD1 (5 bases). This CDR3 spans 15 amino acids. V was pared by 5 bases and J by 4 bases, with 14 bases between. The germline V gene has CDR1 SEHNR and CDR2 FQNEAQ (reference sequence). Here the CDR3 DNA reads TGTGCCAGCAGCCCAAGGGACGGATTTAATGAAAAACTGTTTTTT. Translated: CASSPRDGFNEKLFF.

This clonotype was seen a handful of times. The J gene is TRBJ2-1, the V gene TRBV7-2; 13 bases are shared with TRBD2. Germline CDR1 SGHTA, CDR2 FQGNSA. The CDR3 spans 13 residues. The V and J ends lost 3 bases and 16 bases, in that order; junction bases with no gene match: 6. The CDR3 bases are TGTGCCAGCAGCTTGGCCCGGACTAGCGGGAGTTTCTTC. Translation gives CASSLARTSGSFF.

This clonotype was seen ten or more times. This rearrangement joins TRBV29-1 to TRBJ2-1; no reliable D call. The CDR3 runs 15 residues. Germline assignment: CDR1 SQVTM and CDR2 ANQGSEA. V lost 0 bases, J lost 7 bases, and 16 bases lay in between. CDR3 loop: CSVEDPVGRGNEQFF. CDR3 nucleotides: TGCAGCGTTGAAGACCCGGTGGGCAGAGGTAATGAGCAGTTCTTC.

This clonotype was detected a few times. Because the CDR3 is missing its conserved closing phenylalanine or tryptophan, this is likely a read error. No DNA is shown, since the ends of the CDR3 on it are uncertain; the CDR3 is the one TCRdb lists. The V and J genes are TRBV11-3 and TRBJ2-1; the listed D gene, TRBD1, was not tested against the DNA. Germline CDR1 and CDR2: SGHNT and YENEEA. Inclusive of both ends, the CDR3 amounts to 11 amino acids. This chain's CDR3 is CASSLEGPASV.

The rearrangement uses TRBV12-3 or TRBV12-4 and TRBJ2-5; D remains ambiguous. The germline V and J ends were trimmed by 6 bases and 4 bases, with 12 bases remaining between them. The CDR3 covers 13 residues. As DNA, the CDR3 is TGTGCCAGCAGCCTCTCAGTACTAGAGACCCAGTACTTC. Residues: CASSLSVLETQYF.

The chain couples TRBV10-3 to TRBJ1-2; D is unresolved. The CDR3 covers 14 residues. Germline CDR1 and CDR2: ENHRY and SYGVKD. The ends were cut back, 0 bases at V and 0 bases at J, with 5 bases in the middle. Written as DNA, the CDR3 is TGTGCCATCAGTGAGTCGAATGCTAACTATGGCTACACCTTC. It translates to CAISESNANYGYTF.

This clonotype appeared many times. The chain carries TRBV6-5 and TRBJ1-6; 9 bases align to TRBD1. The CDR3 spans 17 residues. Germline CDR1 reads MNHEY; CDR2 reads SVGAGI. Germline trimming cut 6 bases from V and 5 bases from J; bases unmatched to any gene: 11. Written as DNA, the CDR3 is TGTGCCAGCAGACGTACCGGGACAGGGAAAGATAATTCACCCCTCCACTTT. This gives the protein CASRRTGTGKDNSPLHF.

This clonotype was counted between two and nine times. The chain joins TRBV27 to TRBJ1-2; D remains unclear. CDR1 and CDR2 (germline): MNHEY, SMNVEV (reference sequence). This CDR3 contains 13 residues. V gave up 6 bases and J gave up 4 bases, with 12 bases separating them. The DNA of the CDR3 is TGTGCCAGCAGCTTCGGCTCTAGCTATGGCTACACCTTC. Protein sequence: CASSFGSSYGYTF.

This chain connects TRBV2 to TRBJ1-2; D is possibly TRBD1 (5 bases). Looked up from germline, CDR1 is SNHLY and CDR2 is FYNNEI. Between the trimmed V and J ends, which lost 0 bases and 5 bases, there was a span of 10 bases. The CDR3 runs 14 residues. CDR3 nucleotides: TGTGCCAGCAGTGAAGCTAAGACAGATTATGGCTACACCTTC. Protein sequence: CASSEAKTDYGYTF.

The gene calls are TRBV6-1 and TRBJ2-7, with D unclear. V lost 1 base, J lost 4 bases, and 5 bases lay in between. Germline V lookup: CDR1 MNHNS, CDR2 SASEGT. This CDR3 spans 12 amino acids. The CDR3 protein is CASSEVRYEQYF. The CDR3 region has the DNA TGTGCCAGCAGTGAAGTTCGGTACGAGCAGTACTTC.

This clonotype came up a few times. The V and J genes are TRBV7-9 and TRBJ2-1; 7 nucleotides line up with TRBD1. The CDR3 is 16 amino acids. Germline loops: CDR1 SEHNR, CDR2 FQNEAQ (reference sequence). With V trimmed by 5 bases and J by 7 bases, 14 bases remained unmatched. The CDR3 here is CASSPIPGTALNEQFF. The CDR3 nucleotides read TGTGCCAGCAGCCCAATTCCCGGGACAGCGTTAAATGAGCAGTTCTTC.

V and J are TRBV7-2 and TRBJ2-2, with D possibly called TRBD1 or TRBD2 (6 bases each). The CDR3 totals 18 residues. Germline values: CDR1 SGHTA, CDR2 FQGNSA. Trimming removed 8 bases from V and 1 base from J, with 23 bases in between. CDR3 nucleotides: TGTGCCAGCGGTTTTTCCGGGGGCAGGGGACAGAACACCGGGGAGCTGTTTTTT. Translating gives CASGFSGGRGQNTGELFF.

This clonotype has just a few counts. The chain recombines TRBV10-3 with TRBJ2-1, with 7 bases aligning to TRBD2. The V gene end was trimmed by 2 bases and the J gene end by 1 base; junction bases not matched to a gene: 2. The CDR3 runs 15 residues. CDR1 is ENHRY and CDR2 is SYGVKD in the germline V gene. The CDR3 protein is CAISERGESYNEQFF. CDR3 in DNA: TGTGCCATCAGTGAGCGGGGGGAGTCCTACAATGAGCAGTTCTTC.

The chain has TRBV5-1 and TRBJ1-1; tentative D call: TRBD1 (5 bases). The CDR3 extends over 13 amino acids. Germline V CDR1 and CDR2: SGHRS, YFSETQ. V was trimmed by 2 bases and J by 6 bases, leaving 11 bases between them. The CDR3: CASSLNRDAEAFF. In DNA form, the CDR3 reads TGCGCCAGCAGCTTAAATAGGGACGCTGAAGCTTTCTTT.

This clonotype came up a few times. The chain is built from TRBV2 and TRBJ2-1; 10 positions match TRBD2. Trimming cost V 4 bases and J 5 bases; bases outside gene matches: 11. There are 17 residues in the CDR3. Germline assignment: CDR1 SNHLY and CDR2 FYNNEI. CDR3 loop: CASSGSSGSKFNNEQFF. CDR3 DNA sequence: TGTGCCAGCAGTGGATCTAGCGGGAGCAAGTTTAACAATGAGCAGTTCTTC.

This chain joins TRBV21-1 and TRBJ2-3. TRBV21-1 is recorded as a pseudogene. The CDR3 is made up of 15 amino acids. The CDR3 spells CASSRVEGGTDTQYF. DNA for the CDR3: TGTGCCAGCAGCAGAGTGGAAGGAGGCACAGATACGCAGTATTTT.

The table lists this clonotype with a few counts. The rearrangement links TRBV20-1 to TRBJ2-1, with TRBD1 matching over 9 bases. The CDR3 length is 15 residues. With V trimmed by 5 bases and J by 4 bases, 9 bases remained unmatched. In germline, CDR1 is DFQATT, CDR2 SNEGSKA (reference sequence). CDR3 amino acids: CSAPGGTGHYNEQFF. The CDR3 coding sequence is TGCAGTGCTCCGGGCGGGACAGGGCATTACAATGAGCAGTTCTTC.

The chain has TRBV9 and TRBJ2-7; TRBD2 matches at 14 bases. Per germline, CDR1 SGDLS and CDR2 YYNGEE. The junction had 6 bases not matched to a gene; V was cut back by 4 bases and J by 3 bases. The CDR3 spans 16 residues. CDR3 nucleotide sequence: TGTGCCAGCAGCCCTGGGACTAGCGGGAGTATCTACGAGCAGTACTTC. It translates to CASSPGTSGSIYEQYF. The whole variable domain, remainder taken from reference TRBV9 and TRBJ2-7, is DSGVTQTPKHLITATGQRVTLRCSPRSGDLSVYWYQQSLDQGLQFLIQYYNGEERAKGNILERFSAQQFPDLHSELNLSSLELGDSALYFCASSPGTSGSIYEQYFGPGTRLTVT.

The chain recombines TRBV7-7 with TRBJ2-5, with 14 nucleotides matching TRBD2. Germline V gene lookup returns CDR1 SSHAT and CDR2 FNYEAQ (reference sequence). The CDR3 loop spans 17 amino acids. Trimming removed 3 bases from V and 3 bases from J; junction bases left unmatched: 6. CDR3 loop: CASSFATSGGAKETQYF. CDR3 DNA: TGTGCCAGCAGCTTCGCGACTAGCGGGGGGGCGAAAGAGACCCAGTACTTC.

The V call is TRBV27, the J call TRBJ1-5; possible D gene TRBD1, 6 bases. In germline, CDR1 is MNHEY, CDR2 SMNVEV (reference sequence). The CDR3 loop spans 16 amino acids. The germline V and J ends were trimmed by 6 bases and 0 bases, with 15 bases remaining between them. CDR3 in amino acids: CASRQRGQYSNQPQHF. For the CDR3, the DNA is TGTGCCAGCAGACAACGAGGACAGTATAGCAATCAGCCCCAGCATTTT.

This clonotype has only a few counts. The chain has TRBV7-8 and TRBJ1-1; D may be TRBD1 (6 bases). V was shortened by 5 bases and J by 2 bases, with 15 bases between the two germline ends. The length of the CDR3 is 15 residues. In germline, CDR1 is SGHVS, CDR2 FQNEAQ. CDR3 loop: CASSQLGGSNTEAFF. In DNA form, the CDR3 reads TGTGCCAGCAGCCAATTGGGGGGCTCAAACACTGAAGCTTTCTTT.

The chain recombines TRBV19 with TRBJ2-7, with a possible D match to TRBD2 (6 bases). The germline V and J ends were trimmed by 2 bases and 2 bases, with 19 bases remaining between them. This CDR3 comprises 17 residues. Germline V gene data show CDR1 as LNHDA and CDR2 as SQIVND (reference sequence). CDR3 region: CASSILGGAGFAYEQYF. In DNA form, the CDR3 reads TGTGCCAGTAGTATACTCGGCGGGGCGGGATTTGCCTACGAGCAGTACTTC.

This clonotype was found a few times. This chain uses TRBV15 with TRBJ1-2, with 7 nucleotides matching TRBD1. The CDR3 runs 13 residues. The germline V gene encodes CDR1 LNHNV and CDR2 YYDKDF (reference sequence). V dropped 7 bases and J dropped 6; count of bases not matched to a gene: 8. The CDR3 loop is CATTTDREDGYTF. CDR3 DNA: TGTGCCACCACTACTGACAGGGAGGATGGCTACACCTTC.

The chain joins TRBV3-1 to TRBJ2-1, with D hard to call. The length of the CDR3 is 14 residues. Per germline, CDR1 LGHDT and CDR2 YNNKEL (reference sequence). Trimming took 4 bases from V and 3 from J, leaving 10 bases between them. The CDR3 region is CASSRNGLYNEQFF. CDR3 DNA: TGTGCCAGCAGCCGAAACGGGCTCTACAATGAGCAGTTCTTC.

The chain employs TRBV9 and TRBJ2-7, with 8 bases identical to TRBD2. Germline V CDR1 and CDR2: SGDLS, YYNGEE. Trimming removed 5 bases from V and 7 bases from J; junction bases left unmatched: 11. The CDR3 has 14 residues. CDR3 DNA sequence: TGTGCCAGCAGTGGGGGCCTAGCGGGTAAAGAGCAGTACTTC. Translating it yields CASSGGLAGKEQYF.

This clonotype was detected only a few times. V usage is TRBV10-3 and J usage is TRBJ1-1, with D possibly TRBD1 on 6 matching bases. Trimming took off 0 bases at V and 10 bases at J, with 9 bases between the two ends. The CDR3 contains 12 residues. Per the germline V gene, CDR1 is ENHRY and CDR2 is SYGVKD. Here the CDR3 reads CAISESEGGAFF. The DNA for the CDR3 is TGTGCCATCAGTGAGTCTGAAGGGGGAGCTTTCTTT.

J is TRBJ2-1 and V is TRBV21-1; the table's D call, TRBD2, was not checked against the DNA. TRBV21-1 is marked as a pseudogene. The CDR3 extends over 18 amino acids. CDR3 region: CASSKGSSGSISLNEQFF. The CDR3 nucleotides read TGTGCCAGCAGCAAAGGTTCTAGCGGGAGCATTTCCCTCAATGAGCAGTTCTTC.

The chain uses TRBV5-1 and TRBJ2-3; D is possibly TRBD2 (6 bases). CDR3 length equals 14 residues. V lost 5 bases, J lost 2 bases, and 12 bases lay in between. CDR1 SGHRS and CDR2 YFSETQ come from the germline V gene. The CDR3, as DNA: TGCGCCAGCAGGGGCGGGGAATACACAGATACGCAGTATTTT. It yields the protein CASRGGEYTDTQYF.